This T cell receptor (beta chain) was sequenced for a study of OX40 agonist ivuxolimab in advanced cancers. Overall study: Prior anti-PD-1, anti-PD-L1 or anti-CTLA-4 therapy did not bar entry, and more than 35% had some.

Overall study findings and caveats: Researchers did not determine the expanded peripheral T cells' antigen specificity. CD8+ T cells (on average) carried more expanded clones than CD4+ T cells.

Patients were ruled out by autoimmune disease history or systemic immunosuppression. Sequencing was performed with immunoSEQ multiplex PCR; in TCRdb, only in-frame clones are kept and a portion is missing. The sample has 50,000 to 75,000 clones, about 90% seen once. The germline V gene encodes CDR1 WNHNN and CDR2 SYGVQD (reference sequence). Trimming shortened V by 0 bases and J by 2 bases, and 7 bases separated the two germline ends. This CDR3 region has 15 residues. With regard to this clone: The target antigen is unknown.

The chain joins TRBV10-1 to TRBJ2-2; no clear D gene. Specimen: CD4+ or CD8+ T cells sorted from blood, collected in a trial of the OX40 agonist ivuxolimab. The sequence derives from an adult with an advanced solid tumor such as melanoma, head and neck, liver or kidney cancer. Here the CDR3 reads CASSESGDNTGELFF. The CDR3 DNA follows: TGCGCCAGCAGTGAGTCTGGGGATAACACCGGGGAGCTGTTTTTT.